These 6 T cell receptor beta chains originate from one sample sequenced in a study of blood T cell repertoires in COVID-19. Here immunoSEQ multiplex PCR was the method, and the copy in TCRdb shows in-frame clones only, minus some. The table shows approximately 81,000 clones, with around 80% occurring only once. The sample was peripheral blood. These receptor sequences come from a human donor in a cohort sampled during active COVID-19.

The chain couples TRBV5-1 to TRBJ1-1; D ambiguous. This CDR3 has 13 amino acids. Trimming left V 4 bases short and J 4 bases short, with 11 bases between. Germline lookup yields CDR1 SGHRS and CDR2 YFSETQ. The CDR3 DNA follows: TGCGCCAGCAGCCGGGATGGGGTCACTGAAGCTTTCTTT. Amino acids: CASSRDGVTEAFF.

The chain has TRBV6-2 or TRBV6-3 and TRBJ2-7; 9 bases are a match to TRBD2. V lost 2 bases, J lost 6 bases, and 8 bases stayed unmatched. Germline V lookup: CDR1 MNHEY, CDR2 SVGEGT. This CDR3 is built from 15 residues. The CDR3 DNA follows: TGTGCCAGCAGTTACGCGGGGGGGCCGCAGGGCGAGCAGTACTTC. Its protein is CASSYAGGPQGEQYF.

The chain links TRBV12-3 or TRBV12-4 to TRBJ2-7; 10 positions match TRBD2. This CDR3 is built from 13 residues. Trimming cost V 6 bases and J 1 base; bases outside gene matches: 0. The CDR3 DNA follows: TGTGCCAGCAGGACTAGCGGGTCCTACGAGCAGTACTTC. Its translation is CASRTSGSYEQYF.

This chain joins TRBV2 and TRBJ2-3; 9 nucleotides align to TRBD2. The length of the CDR3 is 15 residues. In germline, CDR1 is SNHLY, CDR2 FYNNEI. The V and J ends lost 8 bases and 1 base, in that order; junction bases with no gene match: 7. The CDR3 DNA reads TGTGCCAGCGGTAAACTAGCGGGCGGCACAGATACGCAGTATTTT. This codes for CASGKLAGGTDTQYF.

The J gene is TRBJ1-2, the V gene TRBV5-1, with a weak D call TRBD1 (5 bases). CDR3 length: 12 amino acids. Germline CDR1 SGHRS, CDR2 YFSETQ. Trimming stripped 5 bases from V and 2 bases from J, with 7 bases between. The CDR3 is CASSSGNYGYTF. CDR3 coding DNA: TGCGCCAGCAGTTCAGGGAACTATGGCTACACCTTC. Looking up the rest from reference TRBV5-1 and TRBJ1-2 gives the full variable domain: KAGVTQTPRYLIKTRGQQVTLSCSPISGHRSVSWYQQTPGQGLQFLFEYFSETQRNKGNFPGRFSGRQFSNSRSEMNVSTLELGDSALYLCASSSGNYGYTFGSGTRLTVV.

The gene calls are TRBV18 and TRBJ1-5, with TRBD1 identical over 7 bases. Trimming removed 4 bases from V and 3 bases from J; junction bases left unmatched: 12. The CDR3 loop spans 17 amino acids. In germline, CDR1 is KGHSH, CDR2 LQKENI. CDR3 nucleotide sequence: TGTGCCAGCTCACACCAGGGGGTCGGGGCACCCAATCAGCCCCAGCATTTT. Translated: CASSHQGVGAPNQPQHF.